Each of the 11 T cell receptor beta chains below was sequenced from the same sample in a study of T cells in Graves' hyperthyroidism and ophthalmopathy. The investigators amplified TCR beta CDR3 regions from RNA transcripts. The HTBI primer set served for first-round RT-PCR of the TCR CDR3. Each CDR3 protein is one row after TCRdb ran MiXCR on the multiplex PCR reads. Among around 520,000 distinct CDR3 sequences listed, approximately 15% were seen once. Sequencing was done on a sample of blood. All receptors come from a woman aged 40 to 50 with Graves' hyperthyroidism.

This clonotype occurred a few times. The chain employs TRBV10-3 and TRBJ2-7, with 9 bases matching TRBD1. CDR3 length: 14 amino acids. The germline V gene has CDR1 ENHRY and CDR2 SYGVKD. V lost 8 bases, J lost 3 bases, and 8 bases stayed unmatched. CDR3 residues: CAISRGDRDYEQYF. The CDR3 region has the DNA TGTGCCATCTCCAGGGGGGACAGGGACTACGAGCAGTACTTC.

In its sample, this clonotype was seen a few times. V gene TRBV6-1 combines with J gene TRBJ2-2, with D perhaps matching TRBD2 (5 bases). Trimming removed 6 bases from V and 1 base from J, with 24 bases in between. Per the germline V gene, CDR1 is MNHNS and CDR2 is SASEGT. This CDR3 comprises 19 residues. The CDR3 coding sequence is TGTGCCAGCAGCTTTCAGACTCCTAGACTAACGATGAACACCGGGGAGCTGTTTTTT. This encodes CASSFQTPRLTMNTGELFF.

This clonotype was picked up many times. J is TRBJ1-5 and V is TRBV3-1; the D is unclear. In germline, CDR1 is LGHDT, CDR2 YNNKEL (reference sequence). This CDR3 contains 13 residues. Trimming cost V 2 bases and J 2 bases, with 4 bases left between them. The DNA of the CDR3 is TGTGCCAGCAGCCAACACGGCAATCAGCCCCAGCATTTT. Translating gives CASSQHGNQPQHF.

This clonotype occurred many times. The CDR3 DNA is TGTGCCAGCAGTTTCGGATCGAACACTGAAGCTTTCTTT. Its protein is CASSFGSNTEAFF. The rearrangement joins TRBV12-3 or TRBV12-4 to TRBJ1-1; no clear D gene. This CDR3 has 13 amino acids. Deletions cut 3 bases from V and 1 base from J, with 6 bases between.

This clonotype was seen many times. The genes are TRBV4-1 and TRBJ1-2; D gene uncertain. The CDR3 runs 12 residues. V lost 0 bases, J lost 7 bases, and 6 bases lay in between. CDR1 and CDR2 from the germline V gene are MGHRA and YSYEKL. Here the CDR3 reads CASSQDGAGYTF. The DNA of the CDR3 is TGCGCCAGCAGCCAAGATGGCGCTGGCTACACCTTC.

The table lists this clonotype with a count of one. The CDR3 reads CASSVGRTDGPQHF. The CDR3 DNA is TGTGCCAGCAGTGTCGGCAGGACGGATGGGCCCCAGCATTTT. The chain links TRBV27 to TRBJ1-5; unclear D gene. The V gene's germline CDR1 is MNHEY and CDR2 SMNVEV (reference sequence). V shed 5 bases and J shed 9 bases, with 17 bases lying between them. The CDR3 has 14 residues.

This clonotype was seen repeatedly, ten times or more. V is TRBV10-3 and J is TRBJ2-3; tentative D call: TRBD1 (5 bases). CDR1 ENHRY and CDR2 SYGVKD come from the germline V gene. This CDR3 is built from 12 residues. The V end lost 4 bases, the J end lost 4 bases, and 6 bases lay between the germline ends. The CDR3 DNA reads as TGTGCCATCAGTGGACAGTCAGATACGCAGTATTTT. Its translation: CAISGQSDTQYF.

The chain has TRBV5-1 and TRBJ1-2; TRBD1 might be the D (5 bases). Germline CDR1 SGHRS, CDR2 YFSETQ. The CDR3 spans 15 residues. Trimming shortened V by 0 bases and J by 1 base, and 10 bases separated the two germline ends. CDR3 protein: CASSLAGGFNYGYTF. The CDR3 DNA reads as TGCGCCAGCAGCTTGGCGGGGGGGTTTAACTATGGCTACACCTTC.

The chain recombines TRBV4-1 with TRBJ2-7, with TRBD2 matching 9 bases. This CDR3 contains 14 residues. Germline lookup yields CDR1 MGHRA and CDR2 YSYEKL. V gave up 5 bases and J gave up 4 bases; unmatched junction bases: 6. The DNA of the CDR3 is TGCGCCAGCAGCAATAGCGGGAGAGGGTACGAGCAGTACTTC. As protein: CASSNSGRGYEQYF.

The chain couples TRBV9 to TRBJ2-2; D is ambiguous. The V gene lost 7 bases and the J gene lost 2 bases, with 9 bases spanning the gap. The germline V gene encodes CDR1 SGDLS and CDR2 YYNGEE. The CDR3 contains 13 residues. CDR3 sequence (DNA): TGTGCCAGCCTGGACCTTAACACCGGGGAGCTGTTTTTT. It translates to CASLDLNTGELFF.

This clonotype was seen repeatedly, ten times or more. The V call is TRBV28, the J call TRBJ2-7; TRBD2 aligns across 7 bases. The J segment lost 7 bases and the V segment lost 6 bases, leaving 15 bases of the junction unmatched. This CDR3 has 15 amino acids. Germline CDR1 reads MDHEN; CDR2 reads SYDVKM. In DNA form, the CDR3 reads TGTGCCAGCAGCTCCGGGAGCGGGATGGCGAGGGAGCAGTACTTC. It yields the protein CASSSGSGMAREQYF.